This TCR beta chain was obtained from a study of molecular identifiers for immune sequencing clone quantification. MiXCR, run by TCRdb on the PCR reads, gives a single entry per CDR3 protein. The data contain roughly 100,000 distinct CDR3 sequences, about 35% of them singletons. This clonotype came up many times. Antigen specificity is unknown. Study findings and constraints: For effector cells, clones above 20 RNA copies held over 97% of molecules; for naive cells, under 1%.

Sequencing was carried out using naive CD8+ T cells from blood, with Jurkat cell RNA spiked in. Subset in this sample: FACS-sorted CD8+CD4-CCR7+CD45RA+ naive T cells. The sequence came from a human donor in good health. Some libraries in this study had Jurkat cell RNA spiked in.

The CDR3 DNA is TGTGCCAGCAGTCCCGGAGACATTCAGTACTTC. Translated: CASSPGDIQYF. The gene calls are TRBV7-2 and TRBJ2-4, with D hard to call. The CDR3 totals 11 residues. V lost 6 bases and J 8 bases, leaving 8 bases between the germline ends. Germline V gene lookup returns CDR1 SGHTA and CDR2 FQGNSA. Looking up the rest from reference TRBV7-2 and TRBJ2-4 gives the full variable domain: GAGVSQSPSNKVTEKGKDVELRCDPISGHTALYWYRQSLGQGLEFLIYFQGNSAPDKSGLPSDRFSAERTGGSVSTLTIQRTQQEDSAVYLCASSPGDIQYFGAGTRLSVL.